The 30 T cell receptor beta chains given below trace back to one sample, sequenced in a study of response to subunit inactivated influenza vaccine. A single record per CDR3 protein comes from TCRdb applying MiXCR to the RT-PCR reads. Among roughly 160,000 distinct CDR3 sequences listed, about 11% were seen once. Sequenced here: CD8+ T cells sorted from PBMCs, sampled 23 months after vaccination. The receptors were gathered from a man in his fifties or sixties who received an inactivated influenza vaccine.

This clonotype has more than one count but fewer than ten. The genes are TRBV2 and TRBJ2-1, with D unclear. CDR3 length: 13 residues. The germline gives CDR1 SNHLY, CDR2 FYNNEI. V lost 8 bases and J 0 bases, leaving 8 bases between the germline ends. The CDR3 protein is CASQESSYNEQFF. The CDR3 region has the DNA TGTGCCAGCCAGGAGAGCTCCTACAATGAGCAGTTCTTC.

This clonotype was seen at least ten times. J is TRBJ2-1 and V is TRBV10-3; D is undetermined. The CDR3 totals 14 residues. The germline V gene encodes CDR1 ENHRY and CDR2 SYGVKD. Trimming left V 5 bases short and J 7 bases short, with 15 bases between. CDR3 amino acids: CAISPSMDMNEQFF. The CDR3 DNA reads TGTGCCATCAGTCCTTCGATGGATATGAATGAGCAGTTCTTC.

The chain combines TRBV12-3 or TRBV12-4 with TRBJ2-5, with 14 bases aligning to TRBD2. The length of the CDR3 is 15 residues. V lost 6 bases, J lost 0 bases, and 0 bases stayed unmatched. The CDR3 DNA reads as TGTGCCAGCAGGGGACTAGCGGGGGACCAAGAGACCCAGTACTTC. Protein product: CASRGLAGDQETQYF.

CDR3 protein: CSVGGVAGANVLTF. CDR3 nucleotide sequence: TGCAGCGTTGGGGGGGTTGCTGGGGCCAACGTCCTGACTTTC. The V call is TRBV29-1, the J call TRBJ2-6; D perhaps matches TRBD2 (6 bases). The CDR3 covers 14 residues. Between the trimmed V and J ends, which lost 4 bases and 2 bases, there was a span of 9 bases. Germline V gene lookup returns CDR1 SQVTM and CDR2 ANQGSEA.

This clonotype appeared a few times. The gene calls are TRBV28 and TRBJ2-2, with TRBD2 matching 7 bases. Germline V gene lookup returns CDR1 MDHEN and CDR2 SYDVKM. Trimming at V came to 3 bases and at J to 6 bases, leaving 19 bases not matched to a gene. The CDR3 covers 19 residues. The CDR3 coding sequence is TGTGCCAGCAGTTTCATCGCTAGCGGAGGGCAAAGTCGTCCCGGGGAGCTGTTTTTT. Translation gives CASSFIASGGQSRPGELFF.

V usage is TRBV5-6 and J usage is TRBJ2-1; possibly TRBD1 for D (6 bases). The CDR3 extends over 14 amino acids. Germline CDR1 SGHDT, CDR2 YYEEEE. Trimming removed 1 base at V and 3 bases at J, with 8 bases between. The CDR3 sequence: CASSLTGHYNEQFF. CDR3 bases: TGTGCCAGCAGCTTGACAGGGCACTACAATGAGCAGTTCTTC.

For this clonotype: The junction does not match germline at one end; this may be a read error. V and J are TRBV4-1 and TRBJ2-7, with 9 nucleotides matching TRBD1. Per the germline V gene, CDR1 is MGHRA and CDR2 is YSYEKL. The CDR3 contains 14 residues. CDR3 bases: TGCGCTAGCAGCCCATCGACAGGGGGCTACGAGCAGTACTTC. It specifies CASSPSTGGYEQYF.

The chain uses TRBV5-8 and TRBJ1-2; the match to TRBD1 covers 7 bases. This CDR3 is built from 14 residues. Germline trimming cut 1 base from V and 4 bases from J; bases unmatched to any gene: 4. CDR1 and CDR2 from the germline V gene are SGHTS and YDEGEE. This CDR3 is CASSLTTGSYGYTF. The DNA of the CDR3 is TGTGCCAGCAGCTTGACGACAGGGTCCTATGGCTACACCTTC. The full variable domain, rest sourced from reference TRBV5-8 and TRBJ1-2, is EAGVTQSPTHLIKTRGQQATLRCSPISGHTSVYWYQQALGLGLQFLLWYDEGEERNRGNFPPRFSGRQFPNYSSELNVNALELEDSALYLCASSLTTGSYGYTFGSGTRLTVV.

CDR3 sequence (DNA): TGTGCCACCAGACCCGGGGGAGTGGGCAATCAGCCCCAGCATTTT. Its translation: CATRPGGVGNQPQHF. The rearrangement uses TRBV24-1 and TRBJ1-5; D possibly corresponds to TRBD1 (5 bases). CDR3 size: 15 residues. V gave up 7 bases and J gave up 2 bases, with 14 bases separating them. Germline V gene data show CDR1 as KGHDR and CDR2 as SFDVKD.

The chain uses TRBV4-1 and TRBJ1-4, with 8 bases lining up with TRBD1. The CDR3 has 16 amino acids. Trimming took 0 bases from V and 6 from J; bases not matched to a gene: 6. CDR1 MGHRA and CDR2 YSYEKL come from the germline V gene. The CDR3 coding sequence is TGCGCCAGCAGCCAAGATCAGGGGGCGTACGATGAAAAACTGTTTTTT. Residues: CASSQDQGAYDEKLFF.

This clonotype was counted a few times. The CDR3 sequence is CATGPISGRYTGELFF. CDR3 coding DNA: TGTGCCACCGGACCCATTAGCGGGAGGTACACCGGGGAGCTGTTTTTT. V usage is TRBV6-2 or TRBV6-3 and J usage is TRBJ2-2, with 10 bases matching TRBD2. Germline V CDR1 and CDR2: MNHEY, SVGEGT. J gave up 3 bases and V 10 bases, and 11 bases lay outside the gene matches. The length of the CDR3 is 16 residues.

At least ten counts were recorded for this clonotype. This chain's CDR3 is CASSHLREQYF. CDR3 sequence (DNA): TGTGCCAGCAGTCATCTAAGGGAGCAGTACTTC. This chain connects TRBV7-2 to TRBJ2-7; D gene uncertain. V shed 6 bases and J shed 7 bases, with 10 bases lying between them. Germline-derived CDR1 and CDR2 are SGHTA and FQGNSA. The CDR3 length is 11 residues.

The chain recombines TRBV20-1 with TRBJ2-1; 7 nucleotides agree with TRBD1. The CDR3 is 13 amino acids. The V and J ends lost 4 bases and 0 bases, in that order; junction bases with no gene match: 0. Germline CDR1 DFQATT, CDR2 SNEGSKA (reference sequence). Here the CDR3 reads CSANRGSYNEQFF. CDR3 DNA sequence: TGCAGTGCTAACAGGGGCTCCTACAATGAGCAGTTCTTC.

The table lists this clonotype with many counts. The rearrangement joins TRBV5-1 to TRBJ2-3; D gene unclear. The CDR3 spans 12 residues. Trimming removed 7 bases from V and 2 bases from J, with 8 bases in between. The germline gives CDR1 SGHRS, CDR2 YFSETQ. The CDR3: CASREDTDTQYF. CDR3 nucleotides: TGCGCCAGCCGCGAAGACACAGATACGCAGTATTTT.

The chain recombines TRBV5-6 with TRBJ1-6; D not resolved. The V end lost 0 bases, the J end lost 10 bases, and 11 bases lay between the germline ends. Germline values: CDR1 SGHDT, CDR2 YYEEEE. The CDR3 is 14 amino acids. CDR3 nucleotide sequence: TGTGCCAGCAGCTTGGTCAGCTTAGGATCACCCCTCCACTTT. It specifies CASSLVSLGSPLHF.

This clonotype came up a few times. The V gene is TRBV20-1, the J gene TRBJ2-1; perhaps TRBD2 as D (6 bases). Trimming shortened V by 0 bases and J by 3 bases, and 18 bases separated the two germline ends. Germline V gene sequence: CDR1 DFQATT, CDR2 SNEGSKA (reference sequence). This CDR3 has 17 residues. CDR3 residues: CSARDHGGVFFYNEQFF. The CDR3 DNA reads TGCAGTGCTAGAGATCACGGCGGGGTCTTTTTCTACAATGAGCAGTTCTTC.

At least ten counts were recorded for this clonotype. The chain couples TRBV28 to TRBJ2-2; no clear D. Deletions cut 6 bases from V and 0 bases from J, with 11 bases between. Germline V gene sequence: CDR1 MDHEN, CDR2 SYDVKM. This CDR3 is built from 15 residues. In DNA form, the CDR3 reads TGTGCCAGCAGCCGACGGGTCCCGAACACCGGGGAGCTGTTTTTT. Translating it yields CASSRRVPNTGELFF.

The gene calls are TRBV7-8 and TRBJ2-7; D is possibly TRBD1 (5 bases). Per germline, CDR1 SGHVS and CDR2 FQNEAQ. Between the trimmed V and J ends, which lost 0 bases and 7 bases, there was a span of 13 bases. This CDR3 region has 14 residues. The CDR3 sequence: CASSLAKGVGEQYF. The DNA of the CDR3 is TGTGCCAGCAGCTTAGCGAAAGGGGTAGGGGAGCAGTACTTC.

The chain joins TRBV5-1 to TRBJ2-7; 10 bases map to TRBD1. The CDR3 extends over 15 amino acids. Germline CDR1 and CDR2: SGHRS and YFSETQ. Unmatched junction bases numbered 7, after V lost 3 bases and J lost 4 bases. CDR3: CASSSAGTGVYEQYF. CDR3 DNA sequence: TGCGCCAGCAGCTCGGCCGGGACAGGGGTTTACGAGCAGTACTTC.

This clonotype has at least ten counts. The CDR3 DNA sequence: TGTGCCAGCAGCTCCGGACGGTATAATTCACCCCTCCACTTT. Encoded protein: CASSSGRYNSPLHF. The chain combines TRBV2 with TRBJ1-6; D unclear. Trimming took 6 bases from V and 4 from J, leaving 10 bases between them. Per germline, CDR1 SNHLY and CDR2 FYNNEI. CDR3 length equals 14 residues.

This clonotype has a handful of counts. The chain joins TRBV20-1 to TRBJ2-7; the D gene is possibly TRBD2 (6 bases). V lost 4 bases and J 2 bases, leaving 15 bases between the germline ends. Germline CDR1 is DFQATT and CDR2 is SNEGSKA (reference sequence). The CDR3 loop spans 14 amino acids. The CDR3 nucleotides read TGCAGTGCTACGCCCCGCGGCGGGGCCTACGAGCAGTACTTC. It is translated as CSATPRGGAYEQYF.

This clonotype was seen ten or more times. The genes are TRBV6-1 and TRBJ2-7; D is unclear. This CDR3 spans 14 amino acids. V shed 7 bases and J shed 0 bases, with 13 bases lying between them. Germline V gene data show CDR1 as MNHNS and CDR2 as SASEGT. The CDR3 protein is CASTNSLTSYEQYF. The CDR3 DNA follows: TGTGCCAGCACTAACAGCCTTACCTCCTACGAGCAGTACTTC.

This clonotype was observed a few times. The chain couples TRBV12-3 or TRBV12-4 to TRBJ2-6; 8 bases fit TRBD1. The CDR3 has 15 residues. V lost 5 bases, J lost 4 bases, and 4 bases stayed unmatched. In DNA, the CDR3 is TGTGCCAGCAGTGAGGACAGGGCCGGGGCCAACGTCCTGACTTTC. Its translation is CASSEDRAGANVLTF.

This chain connects TRBV27 to TRBJ2-5; D might be TRBD1 (6 bases). Germline V gene lookup returns CDR1 MNHEY and CDR2 SMNVEV (reference sequence). The CDR3 runs 16 residues. Trimming removed 1 base from V and 0 bases from J, with 12 bases in between. CDR3 in DNA: TGTGCCAGCAGTTTATTATCGTCAGGGGACCAAGAGACCCAGTACTTC. Translating gives CASSLLSSGDQETQYF.

The chain carries TRBV15 and TRBJ2-3, with no clear D. The CDR3 contains 16 residues. V dropped 0 bases and J dropped 2 bases, with 12 bases sitting between them. Germline V gene sequence: CDR1 LNHNV, CDR2 YYDKDF (reference sequence). The CDR3 bases are TGTGCCACCAGCAGAGATGTAACGCGGTACACAGATACGCAGTATTTT. Translated, it gives CATSRDVTRYTDTQYF.

This clonotype was recorded at least ten times. The V call is TRBV2, the J call TRBJ2-5; D possibly corresponds to TRBD2 (6 bases). Germline loops: CDR1 SNHLY, CDR2 FYNNEI. The CDR3 totals 12 residues. V lost 7 bases and J 7 bases, leaving 13 bases between the germline ends. CDR3 DNA: TGTGCCAGCAACACCGGGAGTGGGACCCAGTACTTC. This codes for CASNTGSGTQYF.

The chain links TRBV6-2 or TRBV6-3 to TRBJ2-2; D call uncertain. This CDR3 region has 14 residues. V lost 9 bases and J lost 5, with 16 bases in between. Germline assignment: CDR1 MNHEY and CDR2 SVGEGT. The CDR3 loop is CASRKAEWTGELFF. The CDR3 DNA reads as TGTGCCAGTCGTAAGGCAGAATGGACCGGGGAGCTGTTTTTT.

This clonotype was counted only a few times. V and J are TRBV20-1 and TRBJ2-1; the D gene is possibly TRBD1 (5 bases). Germline V lookup: CDR1 DFQATT, CDR2 SNEGSKA (reference sequence). Between the trimmed V and J ends, which lost 6 bases and 5 bases, there was a span of 20 bases. The CDR3 is 15 amino acids. This CDR3 is CSANPTAHENNEQFF. As DNA, the CDR3 is TGCAGTGCCAATCCGACAGCCCACGAAAACAATGAGCAGTTCTTC.

This chain uses TRBV6-1 with TRBJ2-1; TRBD2 aligns across 9 bases. J lost 7 bases, V lost 0 bases, and 4 bases had no gene match. This CDR3 region has 15 residues. CDR1 MNHNS and CDR2 SASEGT come from the germline V gene. The CDR3 reads CASSEAQSGGNEQFF. CDR3 coding DNA: TGTGCCAGCAGTGAAGCGCAGAGCGGGGGGAATGAGCAGTTCTTC.

This clonotype was picked up many times. The rearrangement links TRBV12-3 or TRBV12-4 to TRBJ2-5; 7 bases map to TRBD2. Trimming cost V 3 bases and J 4 bases; bases outside gene matches: 5. This CDR3 has 14 residues. The CDR3 nucleotides are TGTGCCAGCAGTTTGGTGGGGGGGGGAGAGACCCAGTACTTC. Its translation is CASSLVGGGETQYF.